This T cell receptor beta chain is from a study of post-analysis software for immune sequencing data. Broader study findings: Under F measure analysis, samples from one preparation batch co-clustered strongly. When patients were compared with controls, a handful of TRBV segments were more frequent, TRBV5-6, TRBV5-1 and TRBV20-1 among them. When compared against controls, multiple sclerosis patients showed significantly lower normalized Chao1 diversity.

Built from TCR beta cDNA, the libraries had unique molecular identifiers in them. A population of roughly 0.95 to 10 million T cells gave rise to roughly 0.5 million cDNA molecules. TCRdb analysed the PCR reads with MiXCR anew, one entry per CDR3 protein. The sample yields hundreds of thousands of distinct CDR3 sequences, 44% seen once. Germline V gives CDR1 SGHDN, CDR2 FVKESK. This CDR3 contains 16 residues. V was clipped by 5 bases and J by 6 bases; unmatched bases: 11. As to this clonotype: Its antigen remains unknown.

The TCR was taken from a girl aged 10-17 years with multiple sclerosis. The material sequenced was blood. The chain links TRBV14 to TRBJ2-7; 12 bases line up with TRBD1. The chain's CDR3 is CASSSWMGTGGREQYF. The CDR3 DNA follows: TGTGCCAGCAGCTCTTGGATGGGGACAGGGGGCCGCGAGCAGTACTTC.